Below are 8 T cell receptor beta chains sequenced from a single sample in a study of cytomegalovirus exposure and HLA in healthy donors. Assay used: immunoSEQ multiplex PCR; TCRdb lists only in-frame clones, some missing. The sample includes under 300,000 clones, around 87% seen only once; the top ten take 0.3% to 0.4%. The sequencing input was PBMCs. The receptors shown here come from a woman under 30 in good health and CMV-seronegative.

This chain uses TRBV6-5 with TRBJ2-3; a weak D match, TRBD2 (6 bases). Per germline, CDR1 MNHEY and CDR2 SVGAGI. The germline V and J ends were trimmed by 6 bases and 3 bases, with 16 bases remaining between them. The CDR3 spans 15 residues. CDR3 residues: CASSPRLDATDTQYF. In nucleotides, the CDR3 is TGTGCCAGCAGCCCCCGACTAGACGCGACAGATACGCAGTATTTT.

This clone was seen a few times. V and J are TRBV7-2 and TRBJ1-6, with D uncertain. Trimming pared 4 bases from V and 13 bases from J, leaving 17 bases between. Looked up from germline, CDR1 is SGHTA and CDR2 is FQGNSA. CDR3 length: 14 amino acids. DNA for the CDR3: TGTGCCAGCAGCTCATCGGTAGTAGTAGTCCCCCTCCACTTT. Its protein product is CASSSSVVVVPLHF.

This rearrangement joins TRBV6-5 to TRBJ2-7, with TRBD2 as a possible D gene (5 bases). CDR1 and CDR2 (germline): MNHEY, SVGAGI. This CDR3 has 12 amino acids. V was cut by 7 bases and J by 3 bases, with 10 bases left in between. In nucleotides, the CDR3 is TGTGCCAGCACGGGGTTAAGCTACGAGCAGTACTTC. This translates into CASTGLSYEQYF.

This chain connects TRBV29-1 to TRBJ1-5; a possible D gene is TRBD1 (5 bases). Germline V gives CDR1 SQVTM, CDR2 ANQGSEA. Deletions cut 4 bases from V and 7 bases from J, with 20 bases between. This CDR3 spans 15 amino acids. For the CDR3, the DNA is TGCAGCGTTGTCGCTCGCGCCAGGGTTATCCAGCCCCAGCATTTT. Encoded protein: CSVVARARVIQPQHF.

This clone has a handful of counts. The chain couples TRBV7-9 to TRBJ2-7; 14 nucleotides match TRBD2. Germline values: CDR1 SEHNR, CDR2 FQNEAQ (reference sequence). The CDR3 is 14 amino acids. The J segment lost 4 bases and the V segment lost 6 bases, leaving 2 bases of the junction unmatched. CDR3 nucleotides: TGTGCCAGCAGTCGGACTAGCGGGGGGTACGAGCAGTACGTC. Translation: CASSRTSGGYEQYV.

This chain joins TRBV10-3 and TRBJ2-5; the D gene is possibly TRBD2 (6 bases). Trimming removed 6 bases at V and 4 bases at J, with 21 bases between. The CDR3 has 16 amino acids. Germline CDR1 reads ENHRY; CDR2 reads SYGVKD. The CDR3 loop reads CAIREGGEISRETQYF. DNA of the CDR3: TGTGCCATCAGAGAGGGCGGGGAGATATCTCGAGAGACCCAGTACTTC.

This clone has a single count. The CDR3 DNA is TGTGCCAGCAGTGATTCGCGGGGGGGCCGGAATGAGCAGTTCTTC. This encodes CASSDSRGGRNEQFF. This rearrangement joins TRBV2 to TRBJ2-1; 9 bases agree with TRBD2. The CDR3 loop spans 15 amino acids. The trim removed 3 bases at V and 7 bases at J, leaving 7 bases unmatched. CDR1 and CDR2 from the germline V gene are SNHLY and FYNNEI.

This clone was seen only a few times. The CDR3 is CASSAVVREVDTQYF. The CDR3 region has the DNA TGCGCCAGCAGTGCGGTGGTCAGGGAGGTGGATACGCAGTATTTT. The rearrangement joins TRBV10-1 to TRBJ2-3; D might be TRBD2 (6 bases). With 4 bases removed from V and 6 bases from J, the gap between germline ends came to 17 bases. In germline, CDR1 is WNHNN, CDR2 SYGVQD (reference sequence). This CDR3 comprises 15 residues.